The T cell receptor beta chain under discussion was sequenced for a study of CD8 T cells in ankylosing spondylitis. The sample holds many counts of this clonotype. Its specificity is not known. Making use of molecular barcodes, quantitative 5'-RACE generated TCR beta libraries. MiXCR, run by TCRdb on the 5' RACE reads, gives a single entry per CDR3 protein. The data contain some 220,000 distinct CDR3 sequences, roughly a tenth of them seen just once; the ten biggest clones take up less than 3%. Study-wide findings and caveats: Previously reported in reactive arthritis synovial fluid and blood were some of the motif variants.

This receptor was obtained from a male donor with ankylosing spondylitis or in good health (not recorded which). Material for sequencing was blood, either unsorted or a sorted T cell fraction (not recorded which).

DNA of the CDR3: TGTGCCAGCAGTCCCCGGGGACCTGACATTCAGTACTTC. Amino acids: CASSPRGPDIQYF. The chain is built from TRBV12-3 or TRBV12-4 and TRBJ2-4; perhaps D is TRBD1 or TRBD2 (5 bases each). V was pared by 5 bases and J by 8 bases, with 13 bases between. The length of the CDR3 is 13 residues.